This TCR beta chain was documented in a study of cytomegalovirus exposure and HLA in healthy donors. General study findings and limits: Later work found most CMV-associated TCR beta chains apparently HLA-restricted.

Germline V gene lookup returns CDR1 SGHAT and CDR2 FQNNGV. The CDR3 loop spans 11 amino acids. V lost 3 bases and J 4 bases, leaving 3 bases between the germline ends. 13 Jbeta primers and 60 Vbeta primers were used for the PCR. How the authors handled the data: A later analysis tallied 80 million to 100 million unique TCR beta chains, about 11 million of them shared. Repertoires were generated with immunoSEQ multiplex PCR, while TCRdb's copy carries only in-frame clones and drops some. That table furnishes V, J and clone size, whereas the DNA furnished D and trimming. The sample has 150,000 or so clones, 80% seen once. A word on this clone: Its antigen is not identified.

The gene calls are TRBV11-2 and TRBJ1-1; D call uncertain. The clonotype comes from a woman in her thirties or forties in good health and CMV-seropositive. The sequencing sample was made of PBMCs. The CDR3 DNA follows: TGTGCCAGCAGCTTGGCCACTGAAGCTTTCTTT. Translated: CASSLATEAFF.